This T cell receptor (beta chain) was captured by sequencing in a study of blood T cell repertoires in COVID-19 (dated by TCRdb to about 2020). Concerning the study at large: Samples from collaborators originated in the United States, Italy and Spain and spanned both the acute and convalescent phases of COVID-19. HLA class I and class II types, where available, came from metadata supplied by the sample provider rather than from assay-based typing. The sample metadata nearly always contained a de-identified subject ID, COVID-19 status, age in years and sex. The dataset comprised deeply sampled blood TCRbeta repertoires from subjects exposed to, actively infected with, or recovered from COVID-19. The repertoires were made available in a free public database intended to serve as a resource for research on the immune response to SARS-CoV-2. Samples were obtained from the ongoing ImmuneRACE study (first 160 participants) and from 1,200 or so subjects provided by 6 global collaborators. The prospective study material was composed of cDNA or gDNA derived from T cells, B-cell-depleted T cells, or PBMCs.

TCRbeta CDR3 regions were amplified from genomic DNA using the immunoSEQ Assay, a bias-controlled multiplex PCR. Turning to the authors' computational methods: The number of nucleated cells in each sample was estimated by amplification of reference gene primers within the assay. To quantify the absolute abundance of each unique TCRbeta CDR3 rearrangement, sequence reads were collapsed and filtered. For each sample, productive Simpson clonality was calculated by taking the square root of Simpson's diversity index across productive rearrangements. Drawn from immuneACCESS, this table holds only the in-frame rearrangements with V and J called that TCRdb kept. Clones are partly lost; checked studies trace under half to an unresolved V gene and leave the rest unexplained. The DNA was the basis for D and trimming; V, J and clone size are from that table. A total of under 300,000 clones appear in this sample, roughly nine tenths of them only once. Less than 3% of the sample goes to the ten largest clones.

The germline V gene yields SNHLY for CDR1 and FYNNEI for CDR2. Counted from cysteine to phenylalanine, this CDR3 has 14 amino acids. The DNA shown is the 42-base CDR3, in frame from base 1. The trim is 3 bases for V and 0 bases for J, with a gap of 6 bases between the germline ends. In the case of this clone: Its specific antigen is unknown. No quality values exist for individual bases; no much larger clone is one base distant.

In the prospective study, participants were roughly 18 to 95 years old, resided in 24 geographic areas of the United States, and were enrolled through a virtual design. In the prospective study, cohorts were assigned on the basis of participant-reported clinical history obtained from a screening survey and a study questionnaire. Recovered participants in ImmuneRACE Cohort 3 were defined by two consecutive negative NP/OP PCR tests, clearance by a healthcare professional, or resolution of symptoms. Each participant in the prospective study had whole blood, serum and a nasopharyngeal or oropharyngeal swab collected by mobile phlebotomists. Participants in the prospective study had the option to provide additional blood draws and questionnaires over an approximately two-month period. Before DNA extraction, blood samples from the prospective study were shipped at room temperature or frozen. Points the paper makes about the study in general: How much clinical and demographic metadata was included differed by source and by participant, and the metadata was provided uncurated.

This clonotype originated in a woman aged 45-60 years who had recovered from COVID-19. The rearranged chain carries TRBV2 and TRBJ1-5; there is no confident call for the D gene. Sequenced input: PBMCs or T cells enriched from blood (not recorded which). The CDR3 region has the sequence CASSDTNSNQPQHF. The DNA sequence is as follows: TGTGCCAGCAGTGATACAAATAGCAATCAGCCCCAGCATTTT.